Included here is one T cell receptor (beta chain) sequence, with context. This sample stems from a study of blood T cell repertoires in COVID-19. Study-wide context: The United States, Italy and Spain provided the acute and convalescent COVID-19 samples. In each case, the material was cDNA or gDNA derived from T cells, B-cell-depleted T cells, or PBMCs.

How the authors handled the data: Reference gene primer amplification gave estimated nucleated cell counts. Repertoires were generated with immunoSEQ multiplex PCR, while TCRdb's copy carries only in-frame clones and drops some. For V, J and clone size, that table is used; D and trimming come from the DNA. The sample has fewer than 300,000 clones; around 81% are singletons. Trimming shortened V by 7 bases and J by 1 base, and 15 bases separated the two germline ends. This CDR3 region has 15 residues. In germline, CDR1 is LNHDA, CDR2 SQIVND (reference sequence). J is TRBJ2-3 and V is TRBV19, with D possibly TRBD2 on 6 matching bases. This TCR derives from an older woman with active or convalescent COVID-19. The sequencing sample was made of peripheral blood. CDR3 loop: CASTPGTDGTDTQYF. As DNA, the CDR3 is TGTGCCAGTACCCCCGGGACTGACGGCACAGATACGCAGTATTTT.